This TCR beta chain was recovered during a study of Ad26.COV2.S vaccination and SARS-CoV-2 variants. Study-level information: Within the COV1001 Ad26.COV2.S trial arm, the donor was enrolled. Administration of Ad26.COV2.S was intramuscular, either once or twice 56 days apart.

Treatment meaning: around 19 received Ad26.COV2.S at low or high dose, single or two shots; about 5 received placebo; per-sample allocation not given. Vaccine and placebo recipients were sampled on day 63 after the first injection. Only in-frame clones appear in the TCRdb table, and some are missing; sequencing was by immunoSEQ multiplex PCR. Of around 300,000 clones listed, around nine tenths are singletons. The J segment lost 0 bases and the V segment lost 4 bases, leaving 6 bases of the junction unmatched. This CDR3 is 16 amino acids long. Germline V gives CDR1 MNHEY, CDR2 SVGAGI. On this clone itself: Its antigen is still unknown.

Notes on the study in general: Recipients of vaccine and of placebo showed similar breadth of their non-spike TCR repertoires. The analyses of TCR breadth and depth may have understated the size of total T cell responses.

The genes are TRBV6-5 and TRBJ1-3, with TRBD1 matching 7 bases. The sample here was peripheral blood, taken in a trial of Ad26.COV2.S vaccine versus placebo. The TCR sequence derives from a person between 18 and 60 years old who received the Ad26.COV2.S COVID-19 vaccine or a placebo. As DNA, the CDR3 is TGTGCCAGCAGTTTACTCAACAGGGGCTCTGGAAACACCATATATTTT. It is translated as CASSLLNRGSGNTIYF.